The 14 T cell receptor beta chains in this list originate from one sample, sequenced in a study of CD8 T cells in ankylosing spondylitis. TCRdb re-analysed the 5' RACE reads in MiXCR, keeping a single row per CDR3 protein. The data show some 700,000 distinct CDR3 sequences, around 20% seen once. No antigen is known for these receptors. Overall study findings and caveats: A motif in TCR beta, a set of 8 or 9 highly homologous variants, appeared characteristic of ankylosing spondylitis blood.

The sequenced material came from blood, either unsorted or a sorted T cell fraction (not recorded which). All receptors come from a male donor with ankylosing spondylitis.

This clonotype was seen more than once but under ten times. Here the CDR3 DNA reads TGTGCCAGCAGCTCTCACGGCGATCGGGTTGCGAACACTGAAGCTTTCTTT. Protein product: CASSSHGDRVANTEAFF. V gene TRBV13 combines with J gene TRBJ1-1; D remains unclear. Germline V gene lookup returns CDR1 PRHDT and CDR2 FYEKMQ (reference sequence). V was clipped by 4 bases and J by 1 base, with 19 bases between them. The CDR3 loop spans 17 amino acids.

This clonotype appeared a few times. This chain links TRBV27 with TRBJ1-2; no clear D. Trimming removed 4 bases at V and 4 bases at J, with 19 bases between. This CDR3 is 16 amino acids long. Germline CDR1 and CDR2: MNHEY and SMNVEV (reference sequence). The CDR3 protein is CASSSHLGFGSYGYTF. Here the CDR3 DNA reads TGTGCCAGCAGTTCCCACTTGGGTTTTGGAAGCTATGGCTACACCTTC.

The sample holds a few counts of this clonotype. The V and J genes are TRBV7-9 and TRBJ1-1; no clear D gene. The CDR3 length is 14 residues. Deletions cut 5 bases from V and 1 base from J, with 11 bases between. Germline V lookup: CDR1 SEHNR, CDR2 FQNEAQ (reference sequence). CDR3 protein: CASSPEVPNTEAFF. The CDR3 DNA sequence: TGTGCCAGCAGCCCCGAGGTGCCGAACACTGAAGCTTTCTTT.

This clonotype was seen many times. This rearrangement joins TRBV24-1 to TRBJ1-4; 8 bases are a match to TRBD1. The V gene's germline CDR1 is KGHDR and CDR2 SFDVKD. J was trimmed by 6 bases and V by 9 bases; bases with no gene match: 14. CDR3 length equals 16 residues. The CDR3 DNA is TGTGCCACCGTCATCCCGCCCGGGACAGGATATGAAAAACTGTTTTTT. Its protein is CATVIPPGTGYEKLFF.

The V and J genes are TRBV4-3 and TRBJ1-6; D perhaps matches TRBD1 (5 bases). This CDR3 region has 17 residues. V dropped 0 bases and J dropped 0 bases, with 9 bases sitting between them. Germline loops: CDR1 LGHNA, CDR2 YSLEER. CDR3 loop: CASSQDRVLSYNSPLHF. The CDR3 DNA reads TGCGCCAGCAGCCAAGACAGGGTCCTCTCCTATAATTCACCCCTCCACTTT.

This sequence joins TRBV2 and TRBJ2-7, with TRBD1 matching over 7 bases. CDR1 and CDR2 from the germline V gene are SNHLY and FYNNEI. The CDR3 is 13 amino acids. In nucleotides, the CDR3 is TGTGCGGCCGCAGGACAGGATTCCTACGAGCAGTACTTC. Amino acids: CAAAGQDSYEQYF.

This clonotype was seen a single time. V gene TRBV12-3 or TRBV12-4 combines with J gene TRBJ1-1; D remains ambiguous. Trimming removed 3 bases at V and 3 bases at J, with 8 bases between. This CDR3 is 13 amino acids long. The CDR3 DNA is TGTGCCAGCAGTTTTAACGATGACACTGAAGCTTTCTTT. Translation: CASSFNDDTEAFF.

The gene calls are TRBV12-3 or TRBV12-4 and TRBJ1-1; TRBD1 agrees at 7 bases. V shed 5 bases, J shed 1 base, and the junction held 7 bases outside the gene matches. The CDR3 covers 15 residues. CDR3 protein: CASSGGTEKNTEAFF. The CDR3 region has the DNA TGTGCCAGCAGTGGCGGGACAGAAAAGAACACTGAAGCTTTCTTT.

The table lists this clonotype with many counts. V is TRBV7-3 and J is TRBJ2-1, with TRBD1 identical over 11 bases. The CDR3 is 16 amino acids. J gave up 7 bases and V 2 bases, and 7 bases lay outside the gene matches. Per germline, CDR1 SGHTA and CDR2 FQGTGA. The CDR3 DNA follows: TGTGCCAGCAGCTTAGAGGGGACAGGGGGTTATAATGAGCAGTTCTTC. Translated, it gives CASSLEGTGGYNEQFF.

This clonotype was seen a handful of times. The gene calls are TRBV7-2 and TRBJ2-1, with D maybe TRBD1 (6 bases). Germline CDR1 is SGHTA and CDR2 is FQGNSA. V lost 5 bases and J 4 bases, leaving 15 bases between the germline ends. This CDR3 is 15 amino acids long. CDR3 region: CASSHAQGLYNEQFF. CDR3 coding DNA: TGTGCCAGCAGCCACGCACAGGGCTTGTACAATGAGCAGTTCTTC.

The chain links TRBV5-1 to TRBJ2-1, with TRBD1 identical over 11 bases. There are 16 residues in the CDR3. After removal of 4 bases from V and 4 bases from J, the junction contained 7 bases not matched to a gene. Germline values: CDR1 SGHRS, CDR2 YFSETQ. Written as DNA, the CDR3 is TGCGCCAGCAGCCTAGGACAGGGGGCGCGGTACAATGAGCAGTTCTTC. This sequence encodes CASSLGQGARYNEQFF.

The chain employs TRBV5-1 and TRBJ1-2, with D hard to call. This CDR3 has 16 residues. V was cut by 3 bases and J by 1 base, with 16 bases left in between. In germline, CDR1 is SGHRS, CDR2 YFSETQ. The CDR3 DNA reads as TGCGCCAGCAGCTCTGGGCGGCAGGTCCTTAACTATGGCTACACCTTC. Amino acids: CASSSGRQVLNYGYTF. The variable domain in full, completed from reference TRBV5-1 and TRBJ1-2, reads KAGVTQTPRYLIKTRGQQVTLSCSPISGHRSVSWYQQTPGQGLQFLFEYFSETQRNKGNFPGRFSGRQFSNSRSEMNVSTLELGDSALYLCASSSGRQVLNYGYTFGSGTRLTVV.

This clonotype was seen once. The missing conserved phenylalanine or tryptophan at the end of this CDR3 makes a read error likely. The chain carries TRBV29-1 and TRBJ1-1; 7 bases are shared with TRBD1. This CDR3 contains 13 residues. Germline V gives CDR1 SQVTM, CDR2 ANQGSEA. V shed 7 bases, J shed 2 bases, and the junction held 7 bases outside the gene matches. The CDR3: CSARDSLNTEAFV. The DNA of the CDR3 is TGCAGCGCTAGGGACAGCCTAAACACTGAAGCTTTCGTT.

Written as DNA, the CDR3 is TGTGCCAGCAGCTTGATTCCAGCGGGATCAACCTACAATGAGCAGTTCTTC. Its protein is CASSLIPAGSTYNEQFF. The chain links TRBV7-2 to TRBJ2-1, with 7 bases that match TRBD2. The V segment lost 3 bases and the J segment 2 bases; nucleotides outside the gene matches: 10. The CDR3 is 17 residues long. The germline gives CDR1 SGHTA, CDR2 FQGNSA.